The 16 T cell receptor beta chains presented below share a single source sample, sequenced in a study of T cell responses to AZD1222 COVID-19 vaccine. Sequenced by immunoSEQ multiplex PCR; TCRdb stores in-frame clones only, minus some. The sample carries some 140,000 clones, more than 85% recorded once. The source material was peripheral blood, sampled on day 0 of AZD1222 vaccination. The receptors here all came from an adult in good health.

The gene calls are TRBV27 and TRBJ1-2; 11 positions agree with TRBD1. CDR3 size: 15 residues. V lost 5 bases, J lost 4 bases, and 6 bases stayed unmatched. Germline values: CDR1 MNHEY, CDR2 SMNVEV (reference sequence). CDR3 DNA: TGTGCCAGCAGTGATGGGACAGGGGGAGGCTATGGCTACACCTTC. Translating it yields CASSDGTGGGYGYTF.

Details on this clone: One end of the junction varies from germline; a read error may be responsible. The V call is TRBV7-7, the J call TRBJ2-3, with D perhaps TRBD1 (7 bases). The CDR3 is 15 amino acids. Germline V lookup: CDR1 SSHAT, CDR2 FNYEAQ (reference sequence). The CDR3 loop reads CASSLGSGGTDTQYF. The CDR3 nucleotides are TGTGCTAGCAGCTTAGGTTCAGGGGGGACAGATACGCAGTATTTT.

The chain combines TRBV5-4 with TRBJ1-2, with a tentative D call TRBD1 (5 bases). The V and J ends lost 4 bases and 0 bases respectively, with 7 bases between them. Germline V gene sequence: CDR1 SGHNT, CDR2 YYREEE (reference sequence). This CDR3 spans 13 amino acids. CDR3 protein: CASSGGTNYGYTF. Written as DNA, the CDR3 is TGTGCCAGCAGCGGGGGAACTAACTATGGCTACACCTTC.

This sequence joins TRBV13 and TRBJ2-3; possibly TRBD2 for D (7 bases). Germline CDR1 reads PRHDT; CDR2 reads FYEKMQ (reference sequence). This CDR3 spans 16 amino acids. Trimming shortened V by 6 bases and J by 5 bases, and 21 bases separated the two germline ends. CDR3 protein: CASREAGGPYQDTQYF. DNA of the CDR3: TGTGCCAGCAGGGAGGCCGGGGGGCCCTACCAAGATACGCAGTATTTT.

This chain links TRBV11-2 with TRBJ1-6; D might be TRBD1 (5 bases). Trimming stripped 6 bases from V and 8 bases from J, with 8 bases between. This CDR3 has 12 amino acids. Per germline, CDR1 SGHAT and CDR2 FQNNGV. In DNA form, the CDR3 reads TGTGCCAGCAGTGGGGGGGATTCACCCCTCCACTTT. Translation gives CASSGGDSPLHF. The entire variable domain, with the rest obtained from reference TRBV11-2 and TRBJ1-6, is as follows: EAGVAQSPRYKIIEKRQSVAFWCNPISGHATLYWYQQILGQGPKLLIQFQNNGVVDDSQLPKDRFSAERLKGVDSTLKIQPAKLEDSAVYLCASSGGDSPLHFGNGTRLTVT.

The chain joins TRBV18 to TRBJ1-3; TRBD1 aligns across 9 bases. Trimming removed 0 bases from V and 1 base from J; junction bases left unmatched: 4. Germline V gives CDR1 KGHSH, CDR2 LQKENI. This CDR3 spans 17 amino acids. CDR3 DNA: TGTGCCAGCTCACCACCGACAGGGGGTTTGTCTGGAAACACCATATATTTT. Translating gives CASSPPTGGLSGNTIYF.

This clone has more than one count but fewer than ten. The chain combines TRBV19 with TRBJ1-5; no definite D call. The V end was cut by 6 bases, the J end by 0 bases, with 18 bases between. From germline, CDR1 is LNHDA and CDR2 SQIVND (reference sequence). This CDR3 comprises 17 residues. The CDR3 DNA is TGTGCCAGTAGGACATGGGCGTCAGTTAGTAGCAATCAGCCCCAGCATTTT. It specifies CASRTWASVSSNQPQHF. Complete variable domain (other parts from reference TRBV19 and TRBJ1-5): DGGITQSPKYLFRKEGQNVTLSCEQNLNHDAMYWYRQDPGQGLRLIYYSQIVNDFQKGDIAEGYSVSREKKESFPLTVTSAQKNPTAFYLCASRTWASVSSNQPQHFGDGTRLSIL.

The chain joins TRBV12-3 or TRBV12-4 to TRBJ1-2; 8 bases agree with TRBD1. J lost 6 bases, V lost 6 bases, and 6 bases had no gene match. The CDR3 length is 13 residues. CDR3 nucleotides: TGTGCCAGCAGGGCGACAGGGGAGAATGGCTACACCTTC. It codes for CASRATGENGYTF.

CDR3 sequence (DNA): TGTGCCAGCAGCCCCGTCGGAAACCTCTATCAAGAGACCCAGTACTTC. As protein: CASSPVGNLYQETQYF. This chain uses TRBV3-1 (or the pseudogene TRBV3-2) with TRBJ2-5; D gene ambiguous. Germline V gene lookup returns CDR1 LGHDT and CDR2 YNNKEL (reference sequence). V gave up 4 bases and J gave up 2 bases, with 17 bases separating them. This CDR3 comprises 16 residues.

The chain combines TRBV29-1 with TRBJ2-7, with D unclear. This CDR3 spans 10 amino acids. Germline values: CDR1 SQVTM, CDR2 ANQGSEA. Trimming took 4 bases from V and 2 from J, leaving 3 bases between them. CDR3 in amino acids: CSVGTYEQYF. The CDR3 coding sequence is TGCAGCGTTGGCACCTACGAGCAGTACTTC.

The rearrangement links TRBV6-5 to TRBJ2-7; 8 bases are shared with TRBD1. V dropped 10 bases and J dropped 0; count of bases not matched to a gene: 5. The CDR3 length is 13 residues. Germline CDR1 reads MNHEY; CDR2 reads SVGAGI. The CDR3 region is CATRQGTSYEQYF. Written as DNA, the CDR3 is TGTGCCACCCGACAGGGGACCTCCTACGAGCAGTACTTC.

The chain employs TRBV7-7 and TRBJ2-1; D tentatively fits TRBD1 or TRBD2 (5 bases each). V was cut by 1 base and J by 7 bases, with 8 bases left in between. The germline gives CDR1 SSHAT, CDR2 FNYEAQ (reference sequence). This CDR3 is 13 amino acids long. Here the CDR3 DNA reads TGTGCCAGCAGCTTAGGAGGGGTTAATGAGCAGTTCTTC. This codes for CASSLGGVNEQFF.

The chain employs TRBV7-9 and TRBJ1-1, with D possibly matching TRBD1 (5 bases). Trimming removed 2 bases at V and 10 bases at J, with 14 bases between. From germline, CDR1 is SEHNR and CDR2 FQNEAQ (reference sequence). This CDR3 region has 13 residues. Here the CDR3 reads CASSLRGDKGAFF. CDR3 sequence (DNA): TGTGCCAGCAGCTTAAGGGGCGACAAAGGAGCTTTCTTT.

The J gene is TRBJ1-2, the V gene TRBV13; D may be TRBD1 (5 bases). Germline V CDR1 and CDR2: PRHDT, FYEKMQ (reference sequence). This CDR3 comprises 15 residues. Trimming shortened V by 5 bases and J by 8 bases, and 21 bases separated the two germline ends. The CDR3 region has the DNA TGTGCCAGCAGCCCGGACCGGGACTCCCGTTGGGGCTACACCTTC. Protein sequence: CASSPDRDSRWGYTF.

The V and J genes are TRBV27 and TRBJ1-2; D not resolved. The V gene's germline CDR1 is MNHEY and CDR2 SMNVEV (reference sequence). The CDR3 length is 14 residues. The germline V and J ends were trimmed by 6 bases and 4 bases, with 15 bases remaining between them. The CDR3 coding sequence is TGTGCCAGCAGCCTTAAAGGGTTGGGCTATGGCTACACCTTC. Translated: CASSLKGLGYGYTF.

This chain uses TRBV2 with TRBJ1-6, with D possibly TRBD1 on 6 matching bases. Germline values: CDR1 SNHLY, CDR2 FYNNEI. This CDR3 spans 16 amino acids. V was cut by 5 bases and J by 8 bases, with 19 bases left in between. The CDR3 loop reads CASSYGRGGSDSPLHF. As DNA, the CDR3 is TGTGCCAGCAGTTATGGAAGGGGGGGATCGGATTCACCCCTCCACTTT.